The 9 T cell receptor beta chains in this list originate from one sample, sequenced in a study of blood T cell repertoires in COVID-19 (dated by TCRdb to about 2020). Receptor libraries were prepared by the immunoSEQ multiplex PCR assay. Imported from immuneACCESS, the table was reduced by TCRdb to in-frame sequences with V and J called. These copies leave out some clones; in studies compared against another copy, an unresolved V gene accounts for under half, and the cause of the remainder is not known. The sample contains approximately 82,000 clones, approximately 82% of them found a single time. The ten largest account for about a sixth of the sample. Sequenced: peripheral blood. The receptors were sampled from a woman aged 55 to 70 with acute or convalescent COVID-19.

This clone has just one count. V is TRBV7-2 and J is TRBJ1-4; D is ambiguous. CDR1 is SGHTA and CDR2 is FQGNSA in the germline V gene. The CDR3 has 12 residues. The V end was cut by 1 base, the J end by 6 bases, with 3 bases between. DNA of the CDR3: TGTGCCAGCAGCTTAGTAGATGAAAAACTGTTTTTT. Its protein product is CASSLVDEKLFF.

CDR3 amino acids: CASNAEREVAQYF. The CDR3 DNA reads TGTGCCAGCAATGCGGAGCGGGAGGTCGCGCAGTATTTT. The rearrangement links TRBV2 to TRBJ2-3; 9 bases are shared with TRBD2. The CDR3 loop spans 13 amino acids. Trimming took 7 bases from V and 10 from J; bases not matched to a gene: 9. The germline CDR1 and CDR2 sequences are SNHLY and FYNNEI.

The rearrangement uses TRBV7-9 and TRBJ2-1, with D maybe TRBD1 (8 bases). This CDR3 has 16 residues. The germline V gene has CDR1 SEHNR and CDR2 FQNEAQ (reference sequence). The ends were cut back, 3 bases at V and 7 bases at J, with 19 bases in the middle. DNA of the CDR3: TGTGCCAGCAGCTTTCAACAGGGGGGGTCTAAGAATGAGCAGTTCTTC. Amino acids: CASSFQQGGSKNEQFF.

This clone was detected only once. The chain has TRBV27 and TRBJ2-1; 15 nucleotides match TRBD2. The CDR3 extends over 17 amino acids. Germline V lookup: CDR1 MNHEY, CDR2 SMNVEV (reference sequence). J was trimmed by 8 bases and V by 3 bases; bases with no gene match: 8. As DNA, the CDR3 is TGTGCCAGCAGTTTGACTCTGGGACTAGCGGGAGGATATGAGCAGTTCTTC. Its translation is CASSLTLGLAGGYEQFF.

V gene TRBV6-5 combines with J gene TRBJ2-1; D not resolved. Trimming stripped 9 bases from V and 5 bases from J, with 14 bases between. The CDR3 has 13 amino acids. Germline loops: CDR1 MNHEY, CDR2 SVGAGI. The CDR3 loop is CASTPRTDNEQFF. As DNA, the CDR3 is TGTGCCAGTACCCCCCGCACAGACAATGAGCAGTTCTTC.

The rearrangement links TRBV7-9 to TRBJ1-2, with D tentatively TRBD1 (5 bases). Trimming took 4 bases from V and 8 from J, leaving 17 bases between them. The CDR3 spans 14 residues. Looked up from germline, CDR1 is SEHNR and CDR2 is FQNEAQ (reference sequence). The CDR3 region is CASSYSNSGYGYTF. The CDR3 coding sequence is TGTGCCAGCAGCTATTCAAACTCAGGGTACGGCTACACCTTC.

The chain recombines TRBV2 with TRBJ2-7; tentative D call: TRBD2 (5 bases). Per germline, CDR1 SNHLY and CDR2 FYNNEI. V dropped 3 bases and J dropped 4 bases, with 13 bases sitting between them. The CDR3 spans 14 residues. The CDR3 loop is CASSEEVRSYEQYF. The DNA for the CDR3 is TGTGCCAGCAGTGAGGAGGTCAGATCTTACGAGCAGTACTTC. Drawing the rest from reference TRBV2 and TRBJ2-7, the complete variable domain is EPEVTQTPSHQVTQMGQEVILRCVPISNHLYFYWYRQILGQKVEFLVSFYNNEISEKSEIFDDQFSVERPDGSNFTLKIRSTKLEDSAMYFCASSEEVRSYEQYFGPGTRLTVT.

V is TRBV11-2 and J is TRBJ1-1, with 9 bases that match TRBD1. The V segment lost 5 bases and the J segment 7 bases; nucleotides outside the gene matches: 11. Germline V gene lookup returns CDR1 SGHAT and CDR2 FQNNGV. The CDR3 runs 15 residues. The DNA for the CDR3 is TGTGCCAGCAGCCCTACAGGGGGCTTGCTTGATGAAGCTTTCTTT. Its protein is CASSPTGGLLDEAFF.

There are a few counts of this clone. J is TRBJ1-5 and V is TRBV6-5, with 10 bases matching TRBD1. The CDR3 consists of 16 residues. Trimming at V came to 4 bases and at J to 4 bases, leaving 7 bases not matched to a gene. CDR1 is MNHEY and CDR2 is SVGAGI in the germline V gene. DNA of the CDR3: TGTGCCAGCAGTTCTATAGGGACAGGGGAAAATCAGCCCCAGCATTTT. Translation gives CASSSIGTGENQPQHF.